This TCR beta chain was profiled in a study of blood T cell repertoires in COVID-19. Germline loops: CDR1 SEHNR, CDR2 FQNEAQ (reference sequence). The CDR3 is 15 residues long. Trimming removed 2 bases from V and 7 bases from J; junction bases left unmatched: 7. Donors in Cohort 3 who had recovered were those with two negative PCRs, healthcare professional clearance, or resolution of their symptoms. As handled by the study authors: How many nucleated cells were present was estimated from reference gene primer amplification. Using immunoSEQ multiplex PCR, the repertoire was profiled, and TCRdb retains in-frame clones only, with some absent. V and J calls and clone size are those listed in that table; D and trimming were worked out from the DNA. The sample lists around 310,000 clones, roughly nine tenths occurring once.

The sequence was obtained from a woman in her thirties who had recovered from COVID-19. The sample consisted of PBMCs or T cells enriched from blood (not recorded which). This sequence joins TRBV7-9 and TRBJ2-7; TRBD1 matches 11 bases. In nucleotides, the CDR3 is TGTGCCAGCAGCTTATCCGGACAGGGGGCCCAAGAGCAGTACTTC. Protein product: CASSLSGQGAQEQYF.